The 26 T cell receptor beta chains below come from one sample, sequenced in a study of OX40 agonist ivuxolimab in advanced cancers. Sequencing used immunoSEQ multiplex PCR; TCRdb keeps in-frame clones, though not all of them. The sample includes 80,000 to 95,000 clones, 87% seen only once; the top ten take roughly 1.5%. Here the sequenced sample was CD4+ or CD8+ T cells sorted from blood, taken in a trial of the OX40 agonist ivuxolimab. The receptors derive from an adult with an advanced solid tumor such as melanoma, head and neck, liver or kidney cancer.

J is TRBJ2-1 and V is TRBV5-4, with D maybe TRBD2 (5 bases). Trimming took 2 bases from V and 8 from J, leaving 17 bases between them. This CDR3 contains 15 residues. In germline, CDR1 is SGHNT, CDR2 YYREEE (reference sequence). CDR3 nucleotides: TGTGCCAGCAGCTTAAGGGAGCGGCCTGGGGATGAGCAGTTCTTC. Translated: CASSLRERPGDEQFF. Full variable domain (rest looked up from reference TRBV5-4 and TRBJ2-1): ETGVTQSPTHLIKTRGQQVTLRCSSQSGHNTVSWYQQALGQGPQFIFQYYREEENGRGNFPPRFSGLQFPNYSSELNVNALELDDSALYLCASSLRERPGDEQFFGPGTRLTVL.

The chain carries TRBV5-4 and TRBJ2-2; TRBD2 agrees at 8 bases. Looked up from germline, CDR1 is SGHNT and CDR2 is YYREEE (reference sequence). This CDR3 has 15 residues. The J segment lost 0 bases and the V segment lost 3 bases, leaving 1 base of the junction unmatched. The CDR3, as DNA: TGTGCCAGCAGCTCCGGGAGGGCGAACACCGGGGAGCTGTTTTTT. It specifies CASSSGRANTGELFF.

V gene TRBV7-2 combines with J gene TRBJ2-5, with TRBD2 matching over 7 bases. V lost 5 bases and J lost 1; bases outside the gene matches: 7. The germline gives CDR1 SGHTA, CDR2 FQGNSA. There are 15 residues in the CDR3. CDR3 DNA sequence: TGTGCCAGCAGCCGACAGCCTAGCGGCCAAGAGACCCAGTACTTC. This sequence encodes CASSRQPSGQETQYF.

This chain uses TRBV28 with TRBJ1-5, with D possibly TRBD1 on 5 matching bases. Germline V lookup: CDR1 MDHEN, CDR2 SYDVKM. Trimming cost V 3 bases and J 0 bases, with 12 bases left between them. The CDR3 extends over 16 amino acids. CDR3 sequence (DNA): TGTGCCAGCAGTTTCCGTTCAGGGTATAGCAATCAGCCCCAGCATTTT. This translates into CASSFRSGYSNQPQHF.

The V and J genes are TRBV11-2 and TRBJ1-5; 7 bases agree with TRBD1. Germline V gene data show CDR1 as SGHAT and CDR2 as FQNNGV. The CDR3 extends over 17 amino acids. Losses at the gene ends were 5 bases for V and 6 bases for J; bases not matched to a gene: 16. CDR3 protein: CASSRIRDSPVVQPQHF. The CDR3 DNA follows: TGTGCCAGCAGCCGAATTCGGGACAGCCCTGTGGTTCAGCCCCAGCATTTT.

The J gene is TRBJ1-2, the V gene TRBV4-1; D is undetermined. Germline V gene lookup returns CDR1 MGHRA and CDR2 YSYEKL. V was trimmed by 4 bases and J by 8 bases, leaving 20 bases between them. The CDR3 covers 15 residues. The CDR3 spells CASSPIPGRSHGYTF. The DNA of the CDR3 is TGCGCCAGCAGCCCCATCCCCGGGAGGTCACACGGCTACACCTTC.

The rearrangement links TRBV5-1 to TRBJ1-1, with 7 bases aligning to TRBD1. The germline V gene has CDR1 SGHRS and CDR2 YFSETQ. This CDR3 is built from 14 residues. The junction had 5 bases not matched to a gene; V was cut back by 3 bases and J by 3 bases. The CDR3 spells CASSSIDRDTEAFF. CDR3 coding DNA: TGCGCCAGCAGCTCCATCGACAGGGACACTGAAGCTTTCTTT.

This chain joins TRBV30 and TRBJ2-3, with a weak D call TRBD2 (6 bases). The germline V gene has CDR1 GTSNPN and CDR2 SVGIG (reference sequence). There are 14 residues in the CDR3. V was shortened by 5 bases and J by 0 bases, with 12 bases between the two germline ends. The CDR3 spells CAWSRAGSTDTQYF. CDR3 sequence (DNA): TGTGCCTGGTCCCGCGCGGGGAGCACAGATACGCAGTATTTT.

The chain uses TRBV7-9 and TRBJ1-2; 7 bases fit TRBD1. This CDR3 has 15 amino acids. With V trimmed by 3 bases and J by 5 bases, 9 bases remained unmatched. Germline V gene lookup returns CDR1 SEHNR and CDR2 FQNEAQ (reference sequence). The CDR3 loop is CASSFKGTAEYGYTF. The CDR3 DNA follows: TGTGCCAGCAGCTTCAAGGGGACAGCGGAGTATGGCTACACCTTC.

The rearrangement joins TRBV7-3 to TRBJ2-1; the D gene is possibly TRBD2 (7 bases). CDR3 size: 17 residues. V gave up 0 bases and J gave up 9 bases, with 21 bases separating them. Germline V gene data show CDR1 as SGHTA and CDR2 as FQGTGA. The DNA for the CDR3 is TGTGCCAGCAGCTTAACGTTAATGAGGGGGGGCCACGTTGAGCAGTTCTTC. It codes for CASSLTLMRGGHVEQFF.

V usage is TRBV7-2 and J usage is TRBJ1-6, with TRBD1 matching over 7 bases. CDR1 SGHTA and CDR2 FQGNSA come from the germline V gene. The CDR3 sequence is 17 residues long. Unmatched junction bases numbered 11, after V lost 5 bases and J lost 4 bases. In DNA form, the CDR3 reads TGTGCCAGCAGCCAAAGAGGGGGCAGTGGGTATAATTCACCCCTCCACTTT. Translated: CASSQRGGSGYNSPLHF.

V is TRBV13 and J is TRBJ2-1; tentatively, D is TRBD2 (6 bases). Trimming stripped 1 base from V and 0 bases from J, with 16 bases between. CDR3 length: 18 residues. Germline values: CDR1 PRHDT, CDR2 FYEKMQ (reference sequence). The CDR3 loop reads CASSLDGWGVSSYNEQFF. CDR3 sequence (DNA): TGTGCCAGCAGCTTAGATGGGTGGGGGGTTAGCTCCTACAATGAGCAGTTCTTC.

This clone was detected a few times. The rearrangement joins TRBV6-6 to TRBJ2-3; no firm D call. CDR3 length: 13 amino acids. Between the trimmed V and J ends, which lost 6 bases and 2 bases, there was a span of 9 bases. Germline V gene data show CDR1 as MNHNY and CDR2 as SVGAGI (reference sequence). The CDR3 sequence is CASSTPNTDTQYF. CDR3 in DNA: TGTGCCAGCAGCACCCCTAACACAGATACGCAGTATTTT.

The rearrangement uses TRBV19 and TRBJ1-1; possibly TRBD1 for D (5 bases). This CDR3 is 13 amino acids long. Trimming shortened V by 1 base and J by 8 bases, and 11 bases separated the two germline ends. Germline V gene data show CDR1 as LNHDA and CDR2 as SQIVND (reference sequence). The CDR3 region is CASSIVRGPEAFF. CDR3 nucleotides: TGTGCCAGTAGTATAGTTCGGGGCCCCGAAGCTTTCTTT.

The chain links TRBV19 to TRBJ1-1; perhaps TRBD1 as D (5 bases). Trimming took off 4 bases at V and 7 bases at J, with 16 bases between the two ends. The CDR3 is 14 residues long. The germline gives CDR1 LNHDA, CDR2 SQIVND (reference sequence). CDR3 amino acids: CASSSPRGVGEAFF. The CDR3 nucleotides are TGTGCCAGTAGTAGCCCTCGGGGGGTGGGTGAAGCTTTCTTT.

The chain has TRBV4-2 and TRBJ2-2; 7 bases agree with TRBD2. Germline CDR1 LGHNA, CDR2 YNFKEQ. Trimming cost V 4 bases and J 5 bases; bases outside gene matches: 7. The CDR3 has 15 residues. CDR3 bases: TGTGCCAGCAGCCGAGACCTGCGGGGGACCGGGGAGCTGTTTTTT. This sequence encodes CASSRDLRGTGELFF.

The chain carries TRBV11-2 and TRBJ2-7, with D uncertain. Trimming shortened V by 5 bases and J by 6 bases, and 20 bases separated the two germline ends. CDR3 length equals 15 residues. Looked up from germline, CDR1 is SGHAT and CDR2 is FQNNGV. The CDR3 spells CASSPLSGGVGEQYF. In DNA, the CDR3 is TGTGCCAGCAGCCCCCTTTCGGGTGGGGTCGGCGAGCAGTACTTC.

The chain carries TRBV5-4 and TRBJ2-7; 13 bases are a match to TRBD2. Germline CDR1 reads SGHNT; CDR2 reads YYREEE (reference sequence). This CDR3 region has 14 residues. Trimming at V came to 3 bases and at J to 4 bases, leaving 1 base not matched to a gene. The CDR3 DNA sequence: TGTGCCAGCAGCTCGGGACTAGCGGGGTACGAGCAGTACTTC. Residues: CASSSGLAGYEQYF.

The chain carries TRBV5-5 and TRBJ1-1; 8 positions agree with TRBD1. The ends lost 4 bases at V and 1 base at J; junction bases unmatched: 12. The CDR3 is 17 amino acids. The germline gives CDR1 SGHKS, CDR2 YYEKEE (reference sequence). This CDR3 reads CASSNTGGYSGNTEAFF. The DNA for the CDR3 is TGTGCCAGCAGCAATACAGGGGGTTATTCTGGGAACACTGAAGCTTTCTTT.

The chain employs TRBV30 and TRBJ1-3, with D perhaps TRBD1 (5 bases). Germline loops: CDR1 GTSNPN, CDR2 SVGIG (reference sequence). Trimming stripped 3 bases from V and 0 bases from J, with 9 bases between. The CDR3 runs to 14 residues. The CDR3 region has the DNA TGTGCCTGGAGGTTGGACAACTCTGGAAACACCATATATTTT. Translated, it gives CAWRLDNSGNTIYF.

The chain has TRBV11-3 and TRBJ1-1; D ambiguous. This CDR3 is built from 15 residues. Germline values: CDR1 SGHNT, CDR2 YENEEA. Trimming took 1 base from V and 0 from J, leaving 9 bases between them. The CDR3 spells CASSLGGSLNTEAFF. The CDR3 DNA reads as TGTGCCAGCAGCTTAGGTGGTTCACTGAACACTGAAGCTTTCTTT.

The genes are TRBV2 and TRBJ2-2, with D maybe TRBD1 (6 bases). CDR1 SNHLY and CDR2 FYNNEI come from the germline V gene. The CDR3 runs 14 residues. The V end lost 6 bases, the J end lost 3 bases, and 11 bases lay between the germline ends. CDR3 protein: CASRYRVDTGELFF. The CDR3 coding sequence is TGTGCCAGCAGATACAGGGTAGACACCGGGGAGCTGTTTTTT.

The chain employs TRBV19 and TRBJ1-5; D possibly corresponds to TRBD1 (6 bases). Trimming removed 4 bases from V and 0 bases from J, with 10 bases in between. CDR3 length: 15 amino acids. Germline loops: CDR1 LNHDA, CDR2 SQIVND (reference sequence). CDR3 in amino acids: CASSTTGTSNQPQHF. As DNA, the CDR3 is TGTGCCAGTAGTACGACAGGAACTAGCAATCAGCCCCAGCATTTT.

This chain links TRBV7-2 with TRBJ2-3; D uncertain. Deletions cut 7 bases from V and 4 bases from J, with 12 bases between. Germline loops: CDR1 SGHTA, CDR2 FQGNSA. CDR3 length: 13 residues. The CDR3 DNA follows: TGTGCCAGCACTCAATCCCCCGCAGATACGCAGTATTTT. It is translated as CASTQSPADTQYF.

This clone was seen just once. The rearrangement uses TRBV4-1 and TRBJ2-3, with 7 positions matching TRBD2. Germline V CDR1 and CDR2: MGHRA, YSYEKL. The V and J ends lost 4 bases and 4 bases, in that order; junction bases with no gene match: 5. CDR3 length: 14 residues. The CDR3 sequence is CASSPPTSPDTQYF. CDR3 coding DNA: TGCGCCAGCAGCCCACCGACTAGCCCAGATACGCAGTATTTT.

V and J are TRBV5-1 and TRBJ2-7; 10 bases are a match to TRBD1. V trimming: 1 base; J trimming: 3 bases; junction bases outside the gene matches: 1. CDR1 SGHRS and CDR2 YFSETQ come from the germline V gene. The CDR3 has 14 amino acids. CDR3 DNA sequence: TGCGCCAGCAGCTTGAGGACAGGGGGCTACGAGCAGTACTTC. Amino acid sequence: CASSLRTGGYEQYF.